A selection of T cell receptor beta chains follows, all from one sample in a study of blood T cell repertoires in COVID-19. Sequencing used immunoSEQ multiplex PCR; TCRdb keeps in-frame clones, though not all of them. The table records 68,000 or so clones, 90% of them present only once. The sample consisted of peripheral blood. Every receptor here comes from a man aged 45 to 65 with COVID-19, enrolled during active disease. Both conserved end residues are trimmed from each CDR3.

v_gene,j_gene,CDR3aa
TRBV2,TRBJ1-5,ASSDDIHYQPQH
TRBV19,TRBJ1-5,ASHPGQGSNQPQH
TRBV7-2,TRBJ2-1,ASSLDPANGQF
TRBV7-9,TRBJ1-3,ASSQWLRDSGNTIY
TRBV3-1/TRBV3-2,TRBJ1-3,ASSQGGSGNTIY
TRBV2,TRBJ2-1,ASSGKRSYNEQF
TRBV7-9,TRBJ1-4,ASSTGQATNEKLF
TRBV7-3,TRBJ2-2,ASSLAGSSGRPGELF
TRBV6-6,TRBJ1-4,ASSPPGQGSEKLF
TRBV5-1,TRBJ2-4,ASSLVSGTAPGGDQY
TRBV5-5,TRBJ1-3,ASSPWDRRENTIY
TRBV7-9,TRBJ2-1,ASSLTSLAGAISYNEQF
TRBV2,TRBJ2-2,ASWRGQSGGELF
TRBV2,TRBJ2-7,ASKHRETYEQY
TRBV20-1,TRBJ2-7,SASRGAHYEQY
TRBV7-9,TRBJ2-5,ASSHLGQGETQY
TRBV25-1,TRBJ2-4,ASSEFEVAKNIQY
TRBV15,TRBJ2-2,ATSRSSTTGELF
TRBV7-2,TRBJ2-2,ASSWDRLGFNTGELF
TRBV3-1/TRBV3-2,TRBJ1-1,ASSDRGGVTEAF
TRBV19,TRBJ2-4,ASSSGLLGIGAKNIQY
TRBV7-2,TRBJ2-3,ASSLGSGRGATDTQY
TRBV7-2,TRBJ2-7,ASSLARQSYYEQY
TRBV28,TRBJ2-7,ASSFARYEQY
TRBV11-2,TRBJ2-7,ASSRGRASYEQY
TRBV2,TRBJ2-3,ASSETSGRRSDTQY
TRBV7-2,TRBJ1-1,ASSPPGTGGIGTEAF
TRBV19,TRBJ1-5,ASTTGITINQPQH
TRBV7-2,TRBJ2-7,ASSLVPRGSGGNEQY
TRBV7-2,TRBJ2-2,ASSPRGATGELF
TRBV19,TRBJ2-1,ASRQLAGVNEQF
TRBV19,TRBJ2-1,ASSSGSYNEQF
TRBV19,TRBJ1-1,ASTLIWGSGGNTEAF
TRBV5-1,TRBJ2-3,ASSKTSGSTDTQY
TRBV18,TRBJ1-2,ASSPPYSSDGYT
TRBV19,TRBJ1-2,ASRLDRTYGYT
TRBV27,TRBJ1-2,ASGPGQYGYT
TRBV19,TRBJ1-5,ASNKGQEDQPQH
TRBV6-1,TRBJ2-7,ASRDTPESYEQY
TRBV11-2,TRBJ2-2,ASSFRTRTGELF
TRBV30,TRBJ1-6,AWSVRRHYNSPLH
TRBV15,TRBJ1-2,ATSRGDRVSGGYT
TRBV10-1,TRBJ1-3,ASRAPTGCGNTIY
TRBV2,TRBJ1-4,ASSEDREEKLF
TRBV7-2,TRBJ2-3,ASSDSGYTDTQY
TRBV28,TRBJ2-7,ASRTTSAYEQY
TRBV7-2,TRBJ2-7,ASSFGPGDEQY
TRBV6-5,TRBJ1-1,ASSYSIGYTEAF
TRBV7-9,TRBJ1-6,ASSSDPTGGYLGSPLH
TRBV27,TRBJ1-5,ASSLRRSNQPQH
TRBV7-3,TRBJ2-1,AGSATGGGYNEQF